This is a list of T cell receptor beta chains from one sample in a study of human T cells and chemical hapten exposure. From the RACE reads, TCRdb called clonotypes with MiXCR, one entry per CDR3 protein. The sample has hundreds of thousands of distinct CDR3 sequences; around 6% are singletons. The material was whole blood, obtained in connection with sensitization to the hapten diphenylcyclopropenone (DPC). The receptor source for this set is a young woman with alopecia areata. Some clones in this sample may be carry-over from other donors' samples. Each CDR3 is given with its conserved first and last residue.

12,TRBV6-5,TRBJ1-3,CASSSTRNTIYF
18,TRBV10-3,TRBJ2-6,CAISESQGQGDGANVLTF
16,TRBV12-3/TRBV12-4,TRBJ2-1,CASSLGGSGAWDEQFF
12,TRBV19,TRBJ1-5,CASRESNQPQHF
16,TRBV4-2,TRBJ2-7,CASSQAEGAGDHEQYF
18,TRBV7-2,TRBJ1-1,CASSSGTGFGSGNTEAFF
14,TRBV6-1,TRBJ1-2,CASSSPGTLYGYTF
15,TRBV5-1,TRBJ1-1,CASSSSLQGWTEAFF
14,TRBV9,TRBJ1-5,CASSATDSNQPQHF
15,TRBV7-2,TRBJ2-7,CASSRSTGGSYEQYF
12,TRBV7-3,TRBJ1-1,CASSNPTWGAFF
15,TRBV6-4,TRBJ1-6,CASTPDSSYNSPLHF
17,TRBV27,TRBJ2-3,CASSQGGTGKFTDTQYF
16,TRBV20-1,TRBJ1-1,CSARDPESGGNTEAFF
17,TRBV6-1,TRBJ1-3,CASSERIRAASGNTIYF
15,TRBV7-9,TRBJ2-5,CASSLGQGAMETQYF
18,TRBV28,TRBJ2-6,CASSPGQGASLGANVLTF
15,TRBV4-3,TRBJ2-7,CASSQGTGAAYEQYF
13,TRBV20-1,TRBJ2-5,CSARDPGSQTQYF
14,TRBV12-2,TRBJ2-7,CASRLAGLSHEQYF
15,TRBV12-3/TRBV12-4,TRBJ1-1,CASSGKTPGDTEAFF
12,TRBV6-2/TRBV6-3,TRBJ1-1,CASRPQGGEAFF
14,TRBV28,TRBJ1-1,CASSLSDRGTEAFF
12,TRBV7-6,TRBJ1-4,CASSLWNEKLFF
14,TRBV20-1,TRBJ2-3,CSAHRGGGRDTQYF
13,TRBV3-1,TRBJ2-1,CASSQDWDNEQFF
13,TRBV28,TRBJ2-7,CASSFMGRFEQYF
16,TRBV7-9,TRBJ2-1,CASSLGLGQAYNEQFF
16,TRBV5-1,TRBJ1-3,CASSSGQLSSGNTIYF
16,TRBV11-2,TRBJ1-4,CASSSRQGAHNEKLFF
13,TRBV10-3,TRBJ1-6,CAISRDRDSPLHF
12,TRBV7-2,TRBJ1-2,CAIRTRAYGYTF
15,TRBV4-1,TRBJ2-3,CASSQVGAPADTQYF
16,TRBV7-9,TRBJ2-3,CASSLGQGANTDTQYF
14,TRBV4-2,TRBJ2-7,CASSHRGQFYEQYF
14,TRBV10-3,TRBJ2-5,CAIASTRTPRTQYF
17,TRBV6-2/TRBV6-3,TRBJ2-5,CASSYALRGGAHETQYF
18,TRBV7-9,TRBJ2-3,CASSSYISPGQGSDTQYF
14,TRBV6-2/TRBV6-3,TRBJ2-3,CASSFRQRADTQYF
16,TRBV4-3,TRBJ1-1,CASSQGAAVKSTEAFF
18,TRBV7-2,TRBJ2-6,CASSFPRGSSSGANVLTF
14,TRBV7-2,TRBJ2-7,CASSGSGGSYEQYF
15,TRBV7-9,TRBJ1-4,CASRRTGATNEKLFF
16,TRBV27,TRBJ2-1,CASSFSGLAGANEQFF
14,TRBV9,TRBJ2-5,CASSTRAYQETQYF
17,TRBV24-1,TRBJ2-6,CATSDLGQFSGANVLTF
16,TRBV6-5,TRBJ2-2,CASSYSMSGVTGELFF
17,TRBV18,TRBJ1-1,CASSRRGAGTENTEAFF
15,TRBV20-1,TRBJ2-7,CSTNSPSRGQGEQYF
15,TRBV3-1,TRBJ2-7,CASSQVGPAPIEQYF
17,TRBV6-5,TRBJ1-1,CASSRPRDRSWNTEAFF
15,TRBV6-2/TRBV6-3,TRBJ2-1,CASSKLAGGDNEQFF
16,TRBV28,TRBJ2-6,CASNRGESSGANVLTF
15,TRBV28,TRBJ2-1,CASSLQVALYNEQFF
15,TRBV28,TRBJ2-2,CASSSRKRSAGELFF